In this sample, the clone carrying this TCR beta chain turned up many times. TCRdb used MiXCR to reprocess the 5' RACE reads, holding one entry per CDR3 protein. The sample gives 100,000 to 150,000 distinct CDR3 sequences, about an eighth of which show up once; around 4.1% is in the top ten. These data belong to a study of CD8 T cells in ankylosing spondylitis. The V gene end was trimmed by 6 bases and the J gene end by 4 bases; junction bases not matched to a gene: 14. The CDR3 extends over 17 amino acids. Germline CDR1 is MNHEY and CDR2 is SMNVEV (reference sequence). The sequence was collected from a female donor with ankylosing spondylitis or in good health (not recorded which). The sample taken for sequencing was blood, either unsorted or a sorted T cell fraction (not recorded which). The chain links TRBV27 to TRBJ2-3; 9 nucleotides line up with TRBD2. The CDR3: CASSGTKAGGSADTQYF. DNA for the CDR3: TGTGCCAGCAGCGGTACTAAAGCGGGAGGTAGCGCAGATACGCAGTATTTT.